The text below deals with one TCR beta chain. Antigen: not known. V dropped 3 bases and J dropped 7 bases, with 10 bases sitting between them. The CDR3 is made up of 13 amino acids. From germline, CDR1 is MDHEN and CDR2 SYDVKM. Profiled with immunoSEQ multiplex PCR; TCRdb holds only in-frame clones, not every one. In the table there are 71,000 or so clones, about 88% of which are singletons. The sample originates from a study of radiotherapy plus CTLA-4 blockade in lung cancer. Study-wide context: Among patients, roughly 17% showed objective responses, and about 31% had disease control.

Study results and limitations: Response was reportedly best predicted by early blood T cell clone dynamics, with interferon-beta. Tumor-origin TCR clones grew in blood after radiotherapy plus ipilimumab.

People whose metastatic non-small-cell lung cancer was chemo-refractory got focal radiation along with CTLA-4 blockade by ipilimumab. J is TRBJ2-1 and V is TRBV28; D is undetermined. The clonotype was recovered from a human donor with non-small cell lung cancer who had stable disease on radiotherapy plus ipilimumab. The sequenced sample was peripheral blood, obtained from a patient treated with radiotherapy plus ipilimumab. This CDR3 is CASSLPGSNEQFF. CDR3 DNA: TGTGCCAGCAGTTTGCCCGGAAGTAATGAGCAGTTCTTC. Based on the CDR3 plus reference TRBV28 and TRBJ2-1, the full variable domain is DVKVTQSSRYLVKRTGEKVFLECVQDMDHENMFWYRQDPGLGLRLIYFSYDVKMKEKGDIPEGYSVSREKKERFSLILESASTNQTSMYLCASSLPGSNEQFFGPGTRLTVL.